The 10 T cell receptor beta chains in this list originate from one sample, sequenced in a study of blood T cells in healthy people across ages. The use of a sample-barcoded 5' primer and a J-beta primer mix characterized a second PCR of about 7 to 12 cycles. From the 5' RACE reads, TCRdb called clonotypes with MiXCR, one entry per CDR3 protein. Here the sample spans 1.5 million to 2 million distinct CDR3 sequences, over 25% being singletons. The sequenced sample was blood. These receptor sequences come from a woman in her thirties in good health.

J is TRBJ2-5 and V is TRBV12-3 or TRBV12-4; 7 bases fit TRBD1. This CDR3 is 13 amino acids long. With 3 bases clipped from V and 7 bases from J, the junction kept 5 bases outside the gene matches. DNA of the CDR3: TGTGCCAGCAGTTTTGACAGGGTCGGGACCCAGTACTTC. As protein: CASSFDRVGTQYF.

The CDR3 DNA is TGTGCCAGCAGCGTGGACGGGCGGAGCACAGATACGCAGTATTTT. It encodes CASSVDGRSTDTQYF. The chain couples TRBV9 to TRBJ2-3; D remains unclear. Deletions cut 2 bases from V and 0 bases from J, with 10 bases between. The germline V gene has CDR1 SGDLS and CDR2 YYNGEE. CDR3 length: 15 amino acids.

This chain connects TRBV7-2 to TRBJ2-1; the match to TRBD2 covers 7 bases. The length of the CDR3 is 16 residues. The germline gives CDR1 SGHTA, CDR2 FQGNSA. The V and J ends lost 5 bases and 6 bases, in that order; junction bases with no gene match: 13. In DNA form, the CDR3 reads TGTGCCAGCAGCCCCCTAGCGGCGGGAGCCTTCAATGAGCAGTTCTTC. Protein sequence: CASSPLAAGAFNEQFF. Looking up the rest from reference TRBV7-2 and TRBJ2-1 gives the full variable domain: GAGVSQSPSNKVTEKGKDVELRCDPISGHTALYWYRQSLGQGLEFLIYFQGNSAPDKSGLPSDRFSAERTGGSVSTLTIQRTQQEDSAVYLCASSPLAAGAFNEQFFGPGTRLTVL.

This clonotype was seen once. This chain uses TRBV6-6 with TRBJ2-1; possible D gene TRBD2, 6 bases. Trimming left V 0 bases short and J 4 bases short, with 16 bases between. This CDR3 has 17 residues. Germline V gene sequence: CDR1 MNHNY, CDR2 SVGAGI (reference sequence). CDR3 DNA: TGTGCCAGCAGTTACTCCCTCGAACGGGAGAGGTACAATGAGCAGTTCTTC. Amino acid sequence: CASSYSLERERYNEQFF.

The rearrangement joins TRBV29-1 to TRBJ1-1, with 8 bases lining up with TRBD1. From germline, CDR1 is SQVTM and CDR2 ANQGSEA. With V trimmed by 1 base and J by 5 bases, 6 bases remained unmatched. The CDR3 is made up of 14 amino acids. The CDR3 region is CSVEVSTGVTEAFF. The CDR3, as DNA: TGCAGCGTTGAAGTGTCGACAGGGGTTACTGAAGCTTTCTTT.

In this sample, this clonotype turned up a few times. One end of the junction fails to match germline, which may point to a read error. This chain links TRBV15 with TRBJ2-7; TRBD1 is a possible D gene (6 bases). This CDR3 comprises 16 residues. CDR1 and CDR2 from the germline V gene are LNHNV and YYDKDF (reference sequence). CDR3 amino acids: CATSRGGWLGANEQYF. The DNA of the CDR3 is TGCGCCACCAGCAGGGGTGGATGGCTAGGGGCAAATGAGCAGTACTTC.

This clonotype appeared a single time. One junction end disagrees with the germline gene, perhaps due to a read error. This rearrangement joins TRBV7-2 to TRBJ1-1; D might be TRBD1 (5 bases). Germline values: CDR1 SGHTA, CDR2 FQGNSA. The CDR3 is made up of 15 amino acids. CDR3 region: CASSLVPGKNTETFF. CDR3 coding DNA: TGTGCCAGCAGCTTAGTGCCAGGGAAAAACACTGAAACTTTCTTT.

The V gene is TRBV25-1, the J gene TRBJ1-1; tentative D call: TRBD1 (5 bases). CDR1 is MGHDK and CDR2 is SYGVNS in the germline V gene. This CDR3 is built from 15 residues. V was clipped by 7 bases and J by 3 bases, with 18 bases between them. This chain's CDR3 is CASISSRDPYTEAFF. CDR3 DNA: TGTGCCAGCATTTCTTCACGGGACCCCTACACTGAAGCTTTCTTT.

This clonotype occurred many times. V gene TRBV6-6 combines with J gene TRBJ1-2; D is unresolved. Germline V gene sequence: CDR1 MNHNY, CDR2 SVGAGI (reference sequence). This CDR3 spans 15 amino acids. Trimming removed 2 bases from V and 3 bases from J, with 13 bases in between. The CDR3 nucleotides read TGTGCCAGCAGTTACGGCGGCAGTCAGGACTATGGCTACACCTTC. Protein sequence: CASSYGGSQDYGYTF.

V gene TRBV12-3 or TRBV12-4 combines with J gene TRBJ2-6, with D possibly called TRBD1 or TRBD2 (5 bases each). V lost 5 bases to trimming and J lost 4 bases, with 9 bases between them. The CDR3 runs to 14 residues. CDR3 in DNA: TGTGCCAGCAGTGGGGGTCTCGGGGCCAACGTCCTGACTTTC. Translating gives CASSGGLGANVLTF.